This TCR beta chain is from a study of vaccination and CD4 T cells after COVID-19. Across the whole study: Overlapping SARS-CoV-2, HCoV-NL63, HCoV-OC43 and HCoV-229E spike peptides stimulated the cells.

Treatment meaning: approximately 9-day PBMC culture with coronavirus spike peptide pools or control peptides (ViraFEST assay). Before TCRs were sequenced, ViraFEST expanded antigen-specific T cells with peptide pools. When 10 to 11 days of culture had elapsed, CD4+ T cells were isolated by negative selection. As concerns this clonotype: Its specificity is unknown.

An Oncomine TCR Beta short-read assay was used to sequence the DNA from cultured CD4+ T cells. MiXCR was run by TCRdb on the PCR reads, yielding one entry per CDR3 protein. The sample gives more than 9,000 distinct CDR3 sequences, 50% to 75% of which show up once; approximately 8% is in the top ten. The CDR3 has 13 residues. Germline V lookup: CDR1 DFQATT, CDR2 SNEGSKA (reference sequence). V dropped 3 bases and J dropped 5; count of bases not matched to a gene: 7. This TCR was sampled from a human donor who had recovered from COVID-19. The chain links TRBV20-1 to TRBJ2-7; 7 bases align to TRBD2. Sequences were obtained from CD4+ T cells from blood, cultured in vitro. For the CDR3, the DNA is TGCAGTGCTAGGGGGGGAGCGGGGAACGAGCAGTACTTC. Its translation: CSARGGAGNEQYF.